This T cell receptor (beta chain) is from a study of shared clonotypes between healthy human individuals. General study results and limits: Around 5% was the fraction of naive CD4 clonotypes found shared across several donors.

This CDR3 is built from 15 residues. CDR1 MGHRA and CDR2 YSYEKL come from the germline V gene. The V end lost 1 base, the J end lost 10 bases, and 14 bases lay between the germline ends. This table comes from immunoSEQ multiplex PCR, and its TCRdb copy is limited to in-frame clones, with some not included. Among about 610,000 clones, roughly 96% were seen once, and the ten largest hold less than 0.12%. The naive CD8 fraction comprised CD45RO-negative cells positively selected for CCR7 and excluded terminally differentiated effector memory CD45RA+ cells. On this clone itself: Its antigen is currently unknown.

Specimen: naive CD8+ T cells sorted from blood. The chain has TRBV4-1 and TRBJ1-6, with unresolved D. The source is a woman aged 30 to 39 in good health. The DNA of the CDR3 is TGCGCCAGCAGCCAAGTTTACCCTGGAGGGTCACCCCTCCACTTT. It is translated as CASSQVYPGGSPLHF.